The clone carrying this TCR beta chain was seen repeatedly, ten times or more. V lost 6 bases to trimming and J lost 2 bases, with 16 bases between them. The CDR3 has 15 amino acids. Germline V gives CDR1 MNHEY, CDR2 SVGAGI. These data originate in a study of Graves' ophthalmopathy and Graves' hyperthyroidism. Study background: At initial diagnosis, peripheral blood was obtained, and this preceded any treatment.

RNA transcripts were the source from which TCR beta CDR3 regions were amplified. Second-round multiplex PCR followed a first-round RT-PCR using HTBI primers. TCRdb reprocessed the multiplex PCR reads with MiXCR, giving one entry per CDR3 protein. The table shows 210,000 or so distinct CDR3 sequences, with under 30% occurring only once. Material for sequencing was peripheral blood. The chain joins TRBV6-5 to TRBJ1-1; D is uncertain. This TCR came from a man over 45 with Graves' ophthalmopathy. This CDR3 reads CASSTFWTANTEAFF. In DNA form, the CDR3 reads TGTGCCAGCAGCACCTTCTGGACGGCAAACACTGAAGCTTTCTTT.